This T cell receptor beta chain was sequenced for a study of blood T cell repertoires in COVID-19. Study details: Sites in the United States, Italy and Spain provided acute and convalescent COVID-19 samples. PBMCs, B-cell-depleted T cells, or T cells were the source of the cDNA or gDNA that made up the material.

The V end lost 6 bases, the J end lost 0 bases, and 5 bases lay between the germline ends. The germline V gene encodes CDR1 MNHEY and CDR2 SVGAGI. This CDR3 contains 13 residues. Seattle-derived patients entered the study during active infection and were followed longitudinally. Original data processing: Researchers report that nucleated cell counts were estimated from reference gene primer amplification. Assay: immunoSEQ multiplex PCR; the TCRdb copy retains only in-frame clones and omits some. That table gives V, J and clone size, and the DNA gave D and trimming. The sample has 250,000 to 300,000 clones; approximately 86% are singletons. This clone was observed once.

The clonotype was recovered from a woman aged 65 to 85 with COVID-19, enrolled during active disease. The rearrangement links TRBV6-5 to TRBJ2-2; D remains ambiguous. Source material: peripheral blood. Here the CDR3 reads CASRSSNTGELFF. The CDR3, as DNA: TGTGCCAGCAGGTCGTCGAACACCGGGGAGCTGTTTTTT.